This T cell receptor beta chain was captured by sequencing in a study of CXCR3-negative and CXCR3-positive naive CD8 T cells (dated by TCRdb to between 2018 and 2021). Looking at the study overall: In total, approximately 130 million TRB reads were obtained, or roughly 1.5 +/- 0.3 million reads per library. Diversity and physicochemical repertoire analyses were performed on around ten donors pooled from two independent experiments. Naive subsets from about 5 donors and memory cells from 3 donors were included in the TRBV-TRBJ cluster analysis. The paper as a whole reports these results and caveats: Freshly isolated PBMCs were used for most assays because CXCR3 expression went down partially after cryopreservation. Because surface CD5, which has been linked to self-reactivity in mice, was comparable between naive subsets, TCR interaction strength was also inferred from TRB CDR3 physicochemical properties. Comparably high repertoire diversity was found in both naive subsets, whereas much lower repertoire diversity was found in memory CD8+ T cells. Compared with CXCR3-negative naive cells, CXCR3-positive naive cells had TRB CDR3s with higher hydrophobicity (lower Kidera factor 4), lower energy, and higher strength and volume indices. Naive CXCR3-negative and CXCR3-positive cells from the same donor showed similar TRBV-TRBJ usage, whereas memory cells showed distinct patterns.

Measured from the cysteine to the phenylalanine, the CDR3 is 14 residues long. The DNA is not on file. The germline V gene gives CDR1 as SGHTA and CDR2 as FQGTGA. Remarks on this clonotype: Its antigen has not been determined.

TCRdb records NextSeq 550 as the sequencer. The Human TCR Profiling Kit (MiLaboratory) was used to prepare UMI-labeled 5' RACE TRB cDNA libraries. cDNA synthesis used the entire amount of extracted RNA, and PCR amplification then used the entire amount of cDNA produced. Libraries were prepared in parallel using an identical number of PCR cycles. In the original analysis: About 57,000 +/- 9,900 unique UMI-labeled TRB cDNA molecules per library were extracted with MIGEC and MiXCR, with at least two reads per UMI required. An average of 40,000 +/- 10,000 functional in-frame TRB CDR3 nucleotide clonotypes without stop codons was found per library. After downsampling to 5000 UMI-labeled TRB molecules per sample, diversity metrics such as normalized Shannon-Wiener and Chao1 were calculated in VDJtools. For the central five CDR3 residues, VDJtools calculated physicochemical properties weighted by clonotype size, namely interaction energy, strength, volume and Kidera factor 4. TCRdb reprocessed the sequencing reads and holds a single record per CDR3 protein sequence, with no DNA. The V and J calls were not made by the authors but by TCRdb's processing. The table for this sample records about 130,000 distinct CDR3 sequences. The ten largest make up 0.45% to 0.6% of the sample.

Each CD8+ T cell subset was flow-sorted in triplicate, and 250,000 to 300,000 cells per subset were placed directly into RLT lysis buffer. To exclude memory contaminants, naive CD8+ T cells were stringently defined as CD45RO-CCR7+CD27+CD95-. Using standard density gradient centrifugation, peripheral blood mononuclear cells were isolated from buffy coats. A FACSAria III was used to flow-sort naive CD8+ T cells into CXCR3-negative and CXCR3-positive populations. Total RNA was extracted from sorted cells with an RNeasy Mini Kit. This sequence was found in a human donor in good health. Some clones in this sample may be carry-over from other donors' samples. Sequencing was carried out using naive CXCR3- CD8+ T cells from blood. Taken with the paper, the label for cell subset or site translates to: CD45RO-CCR7+CD27+CD95- naive CD8+ T cells lacking CXCR3 (TNR3-). The chain is encoded by TRBV7-3 joined to TRBJ2-5; TCRdb's assignment of TRBD1 cannot be checked, as there is no DNA. The CDR3 has the sequence CASSPTGGGETQYF.